The clone carrying this T cell receptor (beta chain) was detected only once. TCRdb's copy holds only in-frame clones and misses some; the assay was immunoSEQ multiplex PCR. The sample records some 150,000 clones, 70% to 90% being singletons. This record comes from a study of T cell responses to AZD1222 COVID-19 vaccine. The input for sequencing was peripheral blood, taken on day 0 of AZD1222 vaccination. The sequence came from an adult in good health.

The CDR3 region is CASSQGPPYEQYF. The CDR3 DNA reads TGTGCCAGCAGCCAAGGTCCCCCCTACGAGCAGTACTTC. The chain employs TRBV14 and TRBJ2-7, with D unclear. The CDR3 is 13 residues long. Trimming pared 1 base from V and 2 bases from J, leaving 6 bases between. Germline lookup yields CDR1 SGHDN and CDR2 FVKESK.